What follows are 16 T cell receptor beta chains derived from one specimen sequenced in a study of CD8 T cells in ankylosing spondylitis. Whole-study results and caveats: A TCR beta motif of about eight highly homologous variants seemed to mark ankylosing spondylitis blood.

TCRdb used MiXCR to reprocess the 5' RACE reads, holding one entry per CDR3 protein. The profile shows roughly 670,000 distinct CDR3 sequences, 15% to 20% of them singletons. Which antigens these TCRs recognize remains unknown. Sequenced input: blood, either unsorted or a sorted T cell fraction (not recorded which). These receptors all come from a male donor with ankylosing spondylitis.

The chain employs TRBV9 and TRBJ2-1; 11 bases are shared with TRBD2. Per germline, CDR1 SGDLS and CDR2 YYNGEE. The CDR3 runs to 16 residues. The V segment lost 0 bases and the J segment 4 bases; nucleotides outside the gene matches: 3. CDR3: CASSVVPSGRYNEQFF. CDR3 DNA: TGTGCCAGCAGCGTAGTCCCTAGCGGGAGGTACAATGAGCAGTTCTTC.

This clonotype was observed a few times. The rearrangement links TRBV20-1 to TRBJ2-5, with D unclear. The V and J ends lost 7 bases and 5 bases respectively, with 20 bases between them. CDR1 and CDR2 (germline): DFQATT, SNEGSKA (reference sequence). CDR3 length: 14 residues. Here the CDR3 DNA reads TGCAGTGTAAATCCCGGGTACTTTGGGGAGACCCAGTACTTC. It encodes CSVNPGYFGETQYF.

This clonotype came up a few times. The chain has TRBV10-3 and TRBJ1-1; 7 bases match TRBD1. CDR1 and CDR2 (germline): ENHRY, SYGVKD. CDR3 length: 13 amino acids. The junction had 7 bases not matched to a gene; V was cut back by 4 bases and J by 8 bases. Here the CDR3 DNA reads TGTGCCATCAGTGGGGGAGGGGGCATAGAAGCTTTCTTT. Residues: CAISGGGGIEAFF.

The V call is TRBV7-9, the J call TRBJ2-5; TRBD2 might be the D (5 bases). From germline, CDR1 is SEHNR and CDR2 FQNEAQ (reference sequence). The CDR3 runs 15 residues. Trimming left V 5 bases short and J 4 bases short, with 17 bases between. CDR3 loop: CASSQVDSEGETQYF. CDR3 sequence (DNA): TGTGCCAGCAGCCAGGTGGACTCAGAGGGAGAGACCCAGTACTTC.

This clonotype was found a few times. The rearrangement joins TRBV9 to TRBJ1-1; D may be TRBD1 (6 bases). The CDR3 runs 14 residues. Per the germline V gene, CDR1 is SGDLS and CDR2 is YYNGEE. The germline V and J ends were trimmed by 4 bases and 1 base, with 11 bases remaining between them. CDR3: CASSPRDTNTEAFF. CDR3 DNA: TGTGCCAGCAGCCCTCGGGACACGAACACTGAAGCTTTCTTT.

This clonotype was seen repeatedly, ten times or more. The J gene is TRBJ2-7, the V gene TRBV7-2, with 16 bases that match TRBD2. With V trimmed by 5 bases and J by 8 bases, 6 bases remained unmatched. In germline, CDR1 is SGHTA, CDR2 FQGNSA. The CDR3 totals 15 residues. The CDR3, as DNA: TGTGCCAGCAGCCCGGGGACTAGCGGGAGGGAGAAGCAGTACTTC. Amino acid sequence: CASSPGTSGREKQYF.

V and J are TRBV6-5 and TRBJ2-2; 11 bases align to TRBD2. V gave up 1 base and J gave up 6 bases; unmatched junction bases: 7. The CDR3 is 17 residues long. Per the germline V gene, CDR1 is MNHEY and CDR2 is SVGAGI. The CDR3 DNA sequence: TGTGCCAGCAGTTACTTAGCGGGGGGGTTGGTTGCCGGGGAGCTGTTTTTT. Translated, it gives CASSYLAGGLVAGELFF.

There are a few counts of this clonotype. The chain uses TRBV4-1 and TRBJ1-2; D is possibly TRBD1 (6 bases). The CDR3 runs 15 residues. Germline CDR1 is MGHRA and CDR2 is YSYEKL. Trimming removed 3 bases from V and 3 bases from J, with 14 bases in between. CDR3 nucleotide sequence: TGCGCCAGCAGCCAGAGGGGGAACAGTTACTATGGCTACACCTTC. As protein: CASSQRGNSYYGYTF.

A few counts support this clonotype. The chain combines TRBV12-3 or TRBV12-4 with TRBJ2-7; tentative D call: TRBD1 (5 bases). CDR3 length equals 14 residues. The V and J ends lost 5 bases and 3 bases respectively, with 14 bases between them. The CDR3 nucleotides read TGTGCCAGCAGTGACGACGACAGACTCTACGAGCAGTACTTC. This encodes CASSDDDRLYEQYF.

The V and J genes are TRBV6-2 or TRBV6-3 and TRBJ1-4, with TRBD1 as a possible D gene (6 bases). Trimming left V 8 bases short and J 2 bases short, with 12 bases between. The CDR3 runs 14 residues. Germline CDR1 reads MNHEY; CDR2 reads SVGEGT. In DNA form, the CDR3 reads TGTGCCAGCGGACGAGGACAGACTAATGAAAAACTGTTTTTT. It encodes CASGRGQTNEKLFF.

The rearrangement joins TRBV20-1 to TRBJ2-5, with TRBD2 identical over 7 bases. The germline V gene has CDR1 DFQATT and CDR2 SNEGSKA (reference sequence). The CDR3 is made up of 15 amino acids. The V segment lost 0 bases and the J segment 1 base; nucleotides outside the gene matches: 5. CDR3 protein: CSARDPGTTQETQYF. Written as DNA, the CDR3 is TGCAGTGCTAGAGACCCCGGGACTACCCAAGAGACCCAGTACTTC.

V usage is TRBV13 and J usage is TRBJ1-2; no clear D. V lost 1 base and J lost 0, with 9 bases in between. The CDR3 has 15 residues. CDR1 is PRHDT and CDR2 is FYEKMQ in the germline V gene (reference sequence). The CDR3: CASSLEQRANYGYTF. The CDR3 DNA reads TGTGCCAGCAGCTTAGAACAGAGAGCTAACTATGGCTACACCTTC.

The chain's CDR3 is CASFIAAGMNTEAFF. The CDR3 nucleotides read TGTGCCAGCTTCATAGCGGCAGGGATGAACACTGAAGCTTTCTTT. V is TRBV7-9 and J is TRBJ1-1; TRBD1 is a possible D gene (5 bases). V was clipped by 8 bases and J by 0 bases, with 16 bases between them. Per germline, CDR1 SEHNR and CDR2 FQNEAQ (reference sequence). CDR3 length equals 15 residues.

V gene TRBV7-2 combines with J gene TRBJ2-3; D is unclear. Germline CDR1 reads SGHTA; CDR2 reads FQGNSA. V dropped 2 bases and J dropped 0 bases, with 12 bases sitting between them. The CDR3 is made up of 16 amino acids. The CDR3 protein is CASSLNAWASTDTQYF. The CDR3 region has the DNA TGTGCCAGCAGCTTAAACGCGTGGGCTAGCACAGATACGCAGTATTTT.

This clonotype was observed a handful of times. V and J are TRBV4-2 and TRBJ2-7, with D possibly matching TRBD2 (7 bases). V was trimmed by 0 bases and J by 3 bases, leaving 12 bases between them. The CDR3 has 15 residues. Looked up from germline, CDR1 is LGHNA and CDR2 is YNFKEQ. The CDR3 DNA is TGTGCCAGCAGCCAAGATGGGAGGGGACACTACGAGCAGTACTTC. The encoded protein is CASSQDGRGHYEQYF.

This clonotype was counted between two and nine times. This sequence joins TRBV4-2 and TRBJ2-7; 10 bases line up with TRBD2. In germline, CDR1 is LGHNA, CDR2 YNFKEQ. CDR3 length equals 16 residues. Losses at the gene ends were 1 base for V and 2 bases for J; bases not matched to a gene: 5. The CDR3 DNA follows: TGTGCCAGCAGCCAAGCAGCGGGAGGGCCCGCCTACGAGCAGTACTTC. It yields the protein CASSQAAGGPAYEQYF.